This entry lists 10 T cell receptor beta chains sequenced from one sample in a study of cytomegalovirus exposure and HLA in healthy donors. Clones were read by immunoSEQ multiplex PCR, and TCRdb kept only the in-frame ones, dropping some. This table holds 100,000 or so clones, about 95% found once. The specimen was PBMCs. These receptors all come from a woman under 30 in good health and CMV-seronegative.

The chain's CDR3 is CASSLEGTGYNEQFF. CDR3 coding DNA: TGTGCCAGCAGCTTAGAGGGGACAGGCTACAATGAGCAGTTCTTC. V and J are TRBV11-2 and TRBJ2-1, with 8 positions matching TRBD1. The germline V gene has CDR1 SGHAT and CDR2 FQNNGV. This CDR3 has 15 residues. The V and J ends lost 0 bases and 3 bases, in that order; junction bases with no gene match: 1. The full variable domain, rest sourced from reference TRBV11-2 and TRBJ2-1, is EAGVAQSPRYKIIEKRQSVAFWCNPISGHATLYWYQQILGQGPKLLIQFQNNGVVDDSQLPKDRFSAERLKGVDSTLKIQPAKLEDSAVYLCASSLEGTGYNEQFFGPGTRLTVL.

This chain joins TRBV5-1 and TRBJ2-1, with 7 bases fitting TRBD2. Germline V gene data show CDR1 as SGHRS and CDR2 as YFSETQ. The CDR3 sequence is 18 residues long. Trimming took 0 bases from V and 4 from J; bases not matched to a gene: 13. DNA for the CDR3: TGCGCCAGCAGCTTGGCCGGTCATCTGGGGGAGGGTTACAATGAGCAGTTCTTC. Protein: CASSLAGHLGEGYNEQFF.

V usage is TRBV7-2 and J usage is TRBJ2-7; perhaps TRBD1 as D (6 bases). The V gene's germline CDR1 is SGHTA and CDR2 FQGNSA. The CDR3 is 16 residues long. V lost 5 bases to trimming and J lost 3 bases, with 20 bases between them. DNA of the CDR3: TGTGCCAGCAGCCCACCCCGGTGGACCAGGGGCTACGAGCAGTACTTC. This encodes CASSPPRWTRGYEQYF.

This clone was detected only once. The chain employs TRBV6-1 and TRBJ2-7; the match to TRBD1 covers 7 bases. Germline CDR1 MNHNS, CDR2 SASEGT. V gave up 10 bases and J gave up 3 bases; unmatched junction bases: 9. The CDR3 spans 13 residues. CDR3 nucleotide sequence: TGTGCCATCGAGGACAGGTACCACTACGAGCAGTACTTC. Its protein is CAIEDRYHYEQYF.

V and J are TRBV5-4 and TRBJ2-1; possibly TRBD2 for D (6 bases). Germline CDR1 SGHNT, CDR2 YYREEE (reference sequence). There are 15 residues in the CDR3. Trimming cost V 4 bases and J 7 bases, with 18 bases left between them. CDR3 protein: CASSPSGVMVNEQFF. Written as DNA, the CDR3 is TGTGCCAGCAGCCCGTCGGGGGTGATGGTGAATGAGCAGTTCTTC. The full variable domain, rest sourced from reference TRBV5-4 and TRBJ2-1, is ETGVTQSPTHLIKTRGQQVTLRCSSQSGHNTVSWYQQALGQGPQFIFQYYREEENGRGNFPPRFSGLQFPNYSSELNVNALELDDSALYLCASSPSGVMVNEQFFGPGTRLTVL.

This clone was recorded only once. This rearrangement joins TRBV19 to TRBJ2-7; 7 bases are shared with TRBD2. The CDR3 spans 12 residues. CDR1 is LNHDA, CDR2 SQIVND, per germline (reference sequence). The V and J ends lost 8 bases and 1 base, in that order; junction bases with no gene match: 2. CDR3 nucleotide sequence: TGTGCCAGTGCGGGGGAGTCCTACGAGCAGTACTTC. It encodes CASAGESYEQYF.

This CDR3 reads CASSGRQGGVETQYF. The CDR3 DNA sequence: TGTGCCAGCTCAGGTCGGCAGGGGGGTGTGGAGACCCAGTACTTC. V and J are TRBV18 and TRBJ2-5; TRBD1 might be the D (7 bases). V lost 5 bases to trimming and J lost 5 bases, with 18 bases between them. Germline CDR1 is KGHSH and CDR2 is LQKENI. The CDR3 consists of 15 residues.

The V gene is TRBV10-3, the J gene TRBJ1-1; 9 positions match TRBD1. The CDR3 sequence is 13 residues long. Germline assignment: CDR1 ENHRY and CDR2 SYGVKD. V was pared by 10 bases and J by 0 bases, with 3 bases of the junction left unmatched. Here the CDR3 DNA reads TGTGCCACGTGGACAGGGGTGAACACTGAAGCTTTCTTT. Translated, it gives CATWTGVNTEAFF.

Only one count was recorded for this clone. The chain is built from TRBV5-4 and TRBJ1-2; 12 bases line up with TRBD1. Germline-derived CDR1 and CDR2 are SGHNT and YYREEE (reference sequence). V was pared by 4 bases and J by 8 bases, with 18 bases of the junction left unmatched. The length of the CDR3 is 18 residues. DNA for the CDR3: TGTGCCAGCAGCCCCCGTGGGGTGGGACAGGGGGCGTCGGGGGGCTACACCTTC. It translates to CASSPRGVGQGASGGYTF.

This clone was counted only a few times. The chain joins TRBV19 to TRBJ1-6; D is ambiguous. Looked up from germline, CDR1 is LNHDA and CDR2 is SQIVND (reference sequence). Trimming took off 6 bases at V and 10 bases at J, with 22 bases between the two ends. The CDR3 runs to 16 residues. CDR3 protein: CASRLPGREGLSPLHF. CDR3 sequence (DNA): TGTGCCAGTAGACTCCCCGGGAGGGAAGGTTTATCACCCCTCCACTTT.